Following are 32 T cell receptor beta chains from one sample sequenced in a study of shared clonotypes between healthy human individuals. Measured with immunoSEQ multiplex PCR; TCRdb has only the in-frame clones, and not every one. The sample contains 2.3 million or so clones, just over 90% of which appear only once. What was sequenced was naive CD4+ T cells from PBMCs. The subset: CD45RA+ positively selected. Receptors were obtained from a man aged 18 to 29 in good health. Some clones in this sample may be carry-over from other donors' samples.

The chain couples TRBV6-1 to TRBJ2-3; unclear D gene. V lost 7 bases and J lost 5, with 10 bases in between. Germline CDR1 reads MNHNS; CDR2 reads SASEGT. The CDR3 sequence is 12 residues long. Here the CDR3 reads CASKELGDTQYF. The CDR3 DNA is TGTGCCAGCAAAGAACTGGGAGATACGCAGTATTTT.

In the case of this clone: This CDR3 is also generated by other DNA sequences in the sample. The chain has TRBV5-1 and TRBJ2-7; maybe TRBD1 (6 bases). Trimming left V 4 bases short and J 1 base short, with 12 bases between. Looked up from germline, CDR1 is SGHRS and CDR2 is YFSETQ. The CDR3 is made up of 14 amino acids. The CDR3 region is CASSLAGQSYEQYF. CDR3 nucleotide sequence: TGCGCCAGCAGCCTTGCCGGACAGTCCTACGAGCAGTACTTC.

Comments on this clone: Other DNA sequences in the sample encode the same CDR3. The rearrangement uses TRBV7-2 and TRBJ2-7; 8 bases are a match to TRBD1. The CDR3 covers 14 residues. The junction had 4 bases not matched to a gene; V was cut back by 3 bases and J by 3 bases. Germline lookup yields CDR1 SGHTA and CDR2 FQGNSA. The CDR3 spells CASSFQGANYEQYF. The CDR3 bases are TGTGCCAGCAGCTTTCAGGGGGCGAACTACGAGCAGTACTTC.

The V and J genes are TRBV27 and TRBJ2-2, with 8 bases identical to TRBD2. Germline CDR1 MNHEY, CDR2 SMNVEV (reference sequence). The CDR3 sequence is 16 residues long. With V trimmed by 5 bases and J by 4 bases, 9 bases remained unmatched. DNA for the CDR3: TGTGCCAGCAGTCCCGGGGGGGGGCTGAGCACCGGGGAGCTGTTTTTT. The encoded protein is CASSPGGGLSTGELFF.

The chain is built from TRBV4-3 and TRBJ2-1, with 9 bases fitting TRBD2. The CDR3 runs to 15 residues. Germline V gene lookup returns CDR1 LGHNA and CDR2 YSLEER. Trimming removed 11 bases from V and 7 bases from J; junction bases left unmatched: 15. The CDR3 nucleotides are TGCGCCTCTCATCCCAGCGGGAGGTCGGGGAATGAGCAGTTCTTC. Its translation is CASHPSGRSGNEQFF.

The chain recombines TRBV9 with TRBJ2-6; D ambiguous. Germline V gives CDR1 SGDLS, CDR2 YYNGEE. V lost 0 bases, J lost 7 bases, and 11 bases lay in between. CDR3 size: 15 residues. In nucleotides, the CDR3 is TGTGCCAGCAGCGTAGGCGTGAGGAGTGCCAACGTCCTGACTTTC. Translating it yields CASSVGVRSANVLTF.

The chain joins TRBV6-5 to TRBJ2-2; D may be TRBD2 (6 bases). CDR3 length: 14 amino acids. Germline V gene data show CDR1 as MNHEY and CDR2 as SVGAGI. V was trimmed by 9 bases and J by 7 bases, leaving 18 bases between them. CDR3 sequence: CASMTSRFGGELFF. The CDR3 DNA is TGTGCCAGTATGACTAGTAGGTTCGGCGGGGAGCTGTTTTTT.

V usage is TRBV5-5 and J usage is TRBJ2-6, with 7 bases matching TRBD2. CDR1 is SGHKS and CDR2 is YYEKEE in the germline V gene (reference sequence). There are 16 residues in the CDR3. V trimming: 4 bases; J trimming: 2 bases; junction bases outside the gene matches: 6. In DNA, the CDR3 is TGTGCCAGCAGCCAGCGGGGCCTCGCTGGGGCCAACGTCCTGACTTTC. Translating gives CASSQRGLAGANVLTF.

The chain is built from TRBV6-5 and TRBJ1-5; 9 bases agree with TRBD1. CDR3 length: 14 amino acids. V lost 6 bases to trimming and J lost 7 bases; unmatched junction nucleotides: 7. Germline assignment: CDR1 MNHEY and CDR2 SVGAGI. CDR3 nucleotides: TGTGCCAGCAGCCTTTCGGGACAGGGACAGCCCCAGCATTTT. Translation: CASSLSGQGQPQHF.

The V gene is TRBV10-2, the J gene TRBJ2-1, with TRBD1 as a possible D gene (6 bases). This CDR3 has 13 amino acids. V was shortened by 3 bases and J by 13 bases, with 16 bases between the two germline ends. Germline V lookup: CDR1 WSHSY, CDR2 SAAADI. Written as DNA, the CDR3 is TGCGCCAGCAGTGACCAGGGGAGCTGGATACAGTTCTTC. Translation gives CASSDQGSWIQFF.

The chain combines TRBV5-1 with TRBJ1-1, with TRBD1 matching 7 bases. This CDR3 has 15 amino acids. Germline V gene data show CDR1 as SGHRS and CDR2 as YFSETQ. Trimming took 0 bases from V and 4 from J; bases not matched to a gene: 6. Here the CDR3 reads CASSLVAAGGTEAFF. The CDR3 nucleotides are TGCGCCAGCAGCTTGGTCGCGGCAGGGGGCACTGAAGCTTTCTTT.

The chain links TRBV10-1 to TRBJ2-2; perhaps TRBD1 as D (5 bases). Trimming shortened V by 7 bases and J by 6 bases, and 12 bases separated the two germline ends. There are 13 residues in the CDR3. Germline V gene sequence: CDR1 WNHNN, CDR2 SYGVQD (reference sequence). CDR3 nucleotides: TGCGCCAGCACTCAGGGAAGGGCCGGGGAGCTGTTTTTT. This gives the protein CASTQGRAGELFF.

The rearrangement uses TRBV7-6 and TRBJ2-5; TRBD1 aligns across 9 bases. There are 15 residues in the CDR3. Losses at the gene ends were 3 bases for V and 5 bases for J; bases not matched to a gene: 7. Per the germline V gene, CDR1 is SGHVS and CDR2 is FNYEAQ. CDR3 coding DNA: TGTGCCAGCAGCTTCAGGGACAGGGTAGGGGAGACCCAGTACTTC. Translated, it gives CASSFRDRVGETQYF. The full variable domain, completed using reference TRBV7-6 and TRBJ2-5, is GAGVSQSPRYKVTKRGQDVALRCDPISGHVSLYWYRQALGQGPEFLTYFNYEAQQDKSGLPNDRFSAERPEGSISTLTIQRTEQRDSAMYRCASSFRDRVGETQYFGPGTRLLVL.

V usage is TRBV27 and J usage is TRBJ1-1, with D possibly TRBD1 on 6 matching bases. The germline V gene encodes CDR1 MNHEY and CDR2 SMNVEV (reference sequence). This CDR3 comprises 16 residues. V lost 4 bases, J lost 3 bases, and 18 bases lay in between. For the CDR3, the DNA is TGTGCCAGCAGTTCCCTCCGGCAGGGGAAGGACACTGAAGCTTTCTTT. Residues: CASSSLRQGKDTEAFF.

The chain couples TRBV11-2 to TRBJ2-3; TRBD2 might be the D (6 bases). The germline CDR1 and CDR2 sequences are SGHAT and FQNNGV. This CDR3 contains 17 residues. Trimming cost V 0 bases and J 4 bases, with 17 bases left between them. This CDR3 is CASSLDGAGKVADTQYF. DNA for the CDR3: TGTGCCAGCAGCTTAGATGGGGCGGGAAAAGTGGCAGATACGCAGTATTTT.

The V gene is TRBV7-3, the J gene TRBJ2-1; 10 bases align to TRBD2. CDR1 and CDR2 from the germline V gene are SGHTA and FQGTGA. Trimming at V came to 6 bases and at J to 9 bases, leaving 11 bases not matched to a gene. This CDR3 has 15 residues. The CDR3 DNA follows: TGTGCCAGCAGACCGACCGGGACTAGCGCTTCTGAGCAGTTCTTC. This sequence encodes CASRPTGTSASEQFF.

The CDR3 nucleotides read TGTGCCAGCAGCTCAGGGGCCTACTCCTACGAGCAGTACTTC. Residues: CASSSGAYSYEQYF. This sequence joins TRBV28 and TRBJ2-7; D perhaps matches TRBD1 (6 bases). The germline V gene encodes CDR1 MDHEN and CDR2 SYDVKM. V gave up 6 bases and J gave up 0 bases, with 12 bases separating them. The CDR3 consists of 14 residues.

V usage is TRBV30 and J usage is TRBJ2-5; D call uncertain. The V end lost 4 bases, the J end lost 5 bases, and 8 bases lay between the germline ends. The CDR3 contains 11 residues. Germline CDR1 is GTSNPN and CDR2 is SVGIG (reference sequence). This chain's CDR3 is CAWTLLETQYF. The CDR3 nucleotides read TGTGCCTGGACTTTGTTGGAGACCCAGTACTTC.

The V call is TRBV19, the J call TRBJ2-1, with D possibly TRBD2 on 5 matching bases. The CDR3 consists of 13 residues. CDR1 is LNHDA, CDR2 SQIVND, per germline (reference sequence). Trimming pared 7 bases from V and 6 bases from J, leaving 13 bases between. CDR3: CASTWTGVNEQFF. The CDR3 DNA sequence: TGTGCCAGTACCTGGACCGGGGTCAATGAGCAGTTCTTC.

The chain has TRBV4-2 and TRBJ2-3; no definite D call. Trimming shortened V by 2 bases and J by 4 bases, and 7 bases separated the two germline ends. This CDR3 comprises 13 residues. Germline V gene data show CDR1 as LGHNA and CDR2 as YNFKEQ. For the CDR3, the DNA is TGTGCCAGCAGCCAACCAAGTCCAGATACGCAGTATTTT. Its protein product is CASSQPSPDTQYF.

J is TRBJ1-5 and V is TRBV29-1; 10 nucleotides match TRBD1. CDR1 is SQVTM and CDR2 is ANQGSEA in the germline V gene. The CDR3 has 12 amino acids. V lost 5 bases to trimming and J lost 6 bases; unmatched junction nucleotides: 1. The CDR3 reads CSVRDRGQPQHF. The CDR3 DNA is TGCAGCGTTAGGGACAGGGGTCAGCCCCAGCATTTT.

CDR3: CASSARGIRDTQYF. The CDR3 nucleotides are TGTGCCAGCAGCGCCAGGGGAATCCGTGATACGCAGTATTTT. V usage is TRBV9 and J usage is TRBJ2-3, with D perhaps TRBD1 (6 bases). From germline, CDR1 is SGDLS and CDR2 YYNGEE. This CDR3 has 14 amino acids. V was shortened by 3 bases and J by 6 bases, with 14 bases between the two germline ends.

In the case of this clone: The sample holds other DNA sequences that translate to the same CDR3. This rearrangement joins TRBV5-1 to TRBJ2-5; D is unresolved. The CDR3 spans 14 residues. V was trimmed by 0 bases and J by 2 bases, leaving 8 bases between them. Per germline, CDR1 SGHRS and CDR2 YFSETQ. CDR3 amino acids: CASSLAVAQETQYF. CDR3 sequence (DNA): TGCGCCAGCAGCTTGGCAGTCGCACAAGAGACCCAGTACTTC.

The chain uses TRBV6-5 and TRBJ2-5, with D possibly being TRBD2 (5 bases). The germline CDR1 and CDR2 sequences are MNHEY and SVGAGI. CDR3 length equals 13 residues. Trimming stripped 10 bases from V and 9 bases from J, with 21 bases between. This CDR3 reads CATSQRLTEAQYF. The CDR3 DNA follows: TGTGCCACCTCCCAGAGGCTAACGGAGGCCCAGTACTTC.

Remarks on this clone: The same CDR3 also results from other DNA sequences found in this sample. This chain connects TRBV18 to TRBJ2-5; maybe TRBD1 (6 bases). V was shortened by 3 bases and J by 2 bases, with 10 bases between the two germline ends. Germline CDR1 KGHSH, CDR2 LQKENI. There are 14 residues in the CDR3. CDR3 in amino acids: CASSPPTGQETQYF. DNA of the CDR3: TGTGCCAGCTCACCTCCGACAGGTCAAGAGACCCAGTACTTC.

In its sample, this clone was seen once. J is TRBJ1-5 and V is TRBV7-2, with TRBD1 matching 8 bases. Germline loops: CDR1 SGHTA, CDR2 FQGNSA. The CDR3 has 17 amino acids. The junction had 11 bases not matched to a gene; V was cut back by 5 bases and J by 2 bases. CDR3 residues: CASSPQGGSWRNQPQHF. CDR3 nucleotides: TGTGCCAGCAGCCCACAGGGGGGCAGTTGGCGCAATCAGCCCCAGCATTTT. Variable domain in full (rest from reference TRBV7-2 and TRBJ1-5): GAGVSQSPSNKVTEKGKDVELRCDPISGHTALYWYRQSLGQGLEFLIYFQGNSAPDKSGLPSDRFSAERTGGSVSTLTIQRTQQEDSAVYLCASSPQGGSWRNQPQHFGDGTRLSIL.

The CDR3 spells CASSLGMSSQDEQYF. In nucleotides, the CDR3 is TGTGCCAGCAGCTTGGGAATGTCTTCGCAGGACGAGCAGTACTTC. This chain links TRBV7-9 with TRBJ2-7, with no clear D. The germline gives CDR1 SEHNR, CDR2 FQNEAQ (reference sequence). The CDR3 totals 15 residues. V lost 3 bases and J 5 bases, leaving 17 bases between the germline ends.

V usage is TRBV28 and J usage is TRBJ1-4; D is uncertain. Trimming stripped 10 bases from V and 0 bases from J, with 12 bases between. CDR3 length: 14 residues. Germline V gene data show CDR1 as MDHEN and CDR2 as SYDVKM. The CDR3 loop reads CATRGPATNEKLFF. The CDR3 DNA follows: TGTGCCACCCGAGGCCCCGCAACTAATGAAAAACTGTTTTTT.

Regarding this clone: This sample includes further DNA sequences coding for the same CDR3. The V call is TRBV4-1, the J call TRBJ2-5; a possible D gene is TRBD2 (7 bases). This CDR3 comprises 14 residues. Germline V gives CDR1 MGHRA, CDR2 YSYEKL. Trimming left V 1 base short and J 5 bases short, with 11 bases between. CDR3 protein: CASSQAGGRETQYF. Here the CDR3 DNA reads TGCGCCAGCAGCCAAGCCGGGGGGCGGGAGACCCAGTACTTC.

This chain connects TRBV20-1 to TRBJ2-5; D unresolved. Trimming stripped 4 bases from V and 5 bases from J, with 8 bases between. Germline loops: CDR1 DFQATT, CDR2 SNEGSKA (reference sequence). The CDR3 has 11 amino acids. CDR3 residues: CSAITGETQYF. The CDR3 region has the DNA TGCAGTGCTATCACCGGGGAGACCCAGTACTTC.

CDR3 residues: CASSLASGGPSYEQYF. The CDR3 nucleotides read TGCGCCAGCAGCTTGGCTAGCGGGGGCCCTTCCTACGAGCAGTACTTC. V gene TRBV5-1 combines with J gene TRBJ2-7; TRBD2 agrees at 10 bases. The CDR3 spans 16 residues. The ends lost 0 bases at V and 1 base at J; junction bases unmatched: 4. The germline V gene has CDR1 SGHRS and CDR2 YFSETQ. The entire variable domain, with the rest obtained from reference TRBV5-1 and TRBJ2-7, is as follows: KAGVTQTPRYLIKTRGQQVTLSCSPISGHRSVSWYQQTPGQGLQFLFEYFSETQRNKGNFPGRFSGRQFSNSRSEMNVSTLELGDSALYLCASSLASGGPSYEQYFGPGTRLTVT.

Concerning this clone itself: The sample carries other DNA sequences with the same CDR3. The CDR3 sequence: CASSSGTDSNQPQHF. The DNA of the CDR3 is TGCGCCAGCAGCAGCGGGACAGACAGCAATCAGCCCCAGCATTTT. The chain employs TRBV5-1 and TRBJ1-5; 7 positions agree with TRBD1. Germline CDR1 SGHRS, CDR2 YFSETQ. V gave up 4 bases and J gave up 1 base; unmatched junction bases: 5. The CDR3 spans 15 residues.